Listed below are T cell receptor beta chains from one sample, sequenced in a study of molecular identifiers for immune sequencing clone quantification. TCRdb recomputed calls from the PCR reads with MiXCR, one row per CDR3 protein. The sample carries about 640,000 distinct CDR3 sequences, about 20% recorded once. Source material: naive CD8+ T cells from blood, with Jurkat cell RNA spiked in. The receptors come from a human donor in good health. Some libraries in this study had Jurkat cell RNA spiked in. Both conserved end residues are part of each CDR3. A D gene is named only where the DNA matches it firmly. The listing skips clone size in some rows; elsewhere it reads once, few, many or a size class.

abundance	len	d_gene	j_gene	v_gene	CDR3nt	CDR3aa
few	17	TRBD2	TRBJ2-3	TRBV3-1	TGTGCCAGCAGCCCCAATCCCGGACTAGCGGACCTAGATACGCAGTATTTT	CASSPNPGLADLDTQYF
many	14	NA	TRBJ2-6	TRBV12-3/TRBV12-4	TGTGCCAGCAGTCCACAGGGATTACACAACGTCCTGACTTTC	CASSPQGLHNVLTF
many	14	TRBD2	TRBJ2-2	TRBV6-5	TGTGCCAGCAGTCCCGGACTAGTAACCGGGGAGCTGTTTTTT	CASSPGLVTGELFF
NA	15	NA	TRBJ2-2	TRBV12-3/TRBV12-4	TGTGCCAGCAGTCAGTTAGGGGACGGCACCGGGGAGCTGTCTTTT	CASSQLGDGTGELSF
many	15	NA	TRBJ1-1	TRBV6-2/TRBV6-3	TGTGCCAGCAGTTACTCTCAACAGTTTGAACACTCGGCTTTCTTT	CASSYSQQFEHSAFF
many	16	TRBD1	TRBJ1-1	TRBV4-3	TGCGCCAGCAGCCAAGGACGGACAGGGCCGGGAGCTGAAGCTTTCTTT	CASSQGRTGPGAEAFF
few	12	NA	TRBJ2-2	TRBV4-1	TGCGCCAGCAGCGCAGGGCCCGGGGAGCTGTTTTTT	CASSAGPGELFF
few	16	TRBD1	TRBJ2-3	TRBV27	TGTGCCAGCAGTCCGTGGACAGGGGGAGGCACAGATACGCAGTATTTT	CASSPWTGGGTDTQYF
many	13	NA	TRBJ2-2	TRBV7-9	TGTGCCAGCAGCTACACGATCTCCGGGGAGCTGTTTTTT	CASSYTISGELFF
many	17	TRBD2	TRBJ2-3	TRBV7-9	TGTGCCAGCAGAAAGGGGGTAGCGGGAGCCTCCACAGATACGCAGTATTTT	CASRKGVAGASTDTQYF
many	13	TRBD1	TRBJ2-5	TRBV28	TGTGCCAGCAGCGGACAGGTCCAAGAGACCCAGTACTTC	CASSGQVQETQYF
many	15	TRBD1	TRBJ1-4	TRBV6-5	TGTGCCAGCAGCTTAACCGGGACAGGGGGCGAAGAACTGTTTTTT	CASSLTGTGGEELFF
many	14	TRBD2	TRBJ2-7	TRBV4-3	TGCGCCAGCAGTGGGACTAGCGGGACTGGCGAGCAGTACTTC	CASSGTSGTGEQYF
NA	12	NA	TRBJ2-1	TRBV12-3/TRBV12-4	TGTGCCAGCAGTAACCAGGGATATGAGCAGTGCTTC	CASSNQGYEQCF
NA	15	NA	TRBJ2-7	TRBV7-3	TGTGCCAGCAGCTTATCGGGTTATTCATCCTACGAGCAGTACTTC	CASSLSGYSSYEQYF
many	16	NA	TRBJ1-1	TRBV7-2	TGTGCCAGCAGTATAGGGTGGGGTCCACCGAACACTGAAGCTTTCTTT	CASSIGWGPPNTEAFF
many	14	NA	TRBJ1-5	TRBV10-2	TGCGCCAGCAGTGGGGTAGGACGGGATCAGCCCCAGCATTTT	CASSGVGRDQPQHF